These T cell receptor beta chains were read from a single sample in a study of memory CD4+ T cells and cytomegalovirus serostatus. Profiling relied on immunoSEQ multiplex PCR, and the TCRdb table lists in-frame clones only, not all of them. The sample includes about 92,000 clones, about 80% of them seen just once. The sequenced material came from memory CD4+ T cells from blood. The receptors were sampled from an adult in good health and CMV-seropositive. The CDR3 runs from the conserved cysteine through the conserved F or W. Fields, in order: CDR3 length, V gene, clone size, J gene, D gene, CDR3 protein, CDR3 DNA. D genes are given only for firm matches. Rows give clone size only sometimes, using once, few, many, or a class for an expanded clone.

cdr3_length: 17; v_call: TRBV15; clone_size: -; j_call: TRBJ2-3; d_call: TRBD2; cdr3_aa: CATSRDRAGGSTDTQYF; cdr3_nt: TGTGCCACCAGCAGAGATAGGGCGGGAGGAAGCACAGATACGCAGTATTTT
cdr3_length: 18; v_call: TRBV19; clone_size: -; j_call: TRBJ2-5; d_call: TRBD2; cdr3_aa: CASSMGELAGGIGETQYF; cdr3_nt: TGTGCCAGTAGTATGGGTGAACTAGCGGGAGGTATCGGTGAGACCCAGTACTTC
cdr3_length: 16; v_call: TRBV7-9; clone_size: -; j_call: TRBJ2-1; d_call: TRBD2; cdr3_aa: CASSLVSGGRRDEQFF; cdr3_nt: TGTGCCAGCAGCTTAGTCTCTGGCGGGAGGAGGGATGAGCAGTTCTTC
cdr3_length: 15; v_call: TRBV5-4; clone_size: -; j_call: TRBJ1-1; d_call: -; cdr3_aa: CASSFGKGDVTEAFF; cdr3_nt: TGTGCCAGCAGCTTTGGAAAGGGGGACGTCACTGAAGCTTTCTTT
cdr3_length: 11; v_call: TRBV19; clone_size: once; j_call: TRBJ2-7; d_call: -; cdr3_aa: CATGSSYEQYF; cdr3_nt: TGTGCCACGGGGAGCTCCTACGAGCAGTACTTC
cdr3_length: 15; v_call: TRBV10-3; clone_size: few; j_call: TRBJ2-1; d_call: -; cdr3_aa: CAINSGTKNYNEQFF; cdr3_nt: TGTGCCATCAACAGCGGGACAAAAAATTACAATGAGCAGTTCTTC
cdr3_length: 15; v_call: TRBV9; clone_size: -; j_call: TRBJ2-7; d_call: -; cdr3_aa: CASSVGHGTRHEQYF; cdr3_nt: TGTGCCAGCAGCGTAGGCCACGGAACCCGTCACGAGCAGTACTTC
cdr3_length: 14; v_call: TRBV7-9; clone_size: once; j_call: TRBJ2-1; d_call: TRBD2; cdr3_aa: CASSLRAGAHEQFF; cdr3_nt: TGTGCCAGCAGCTTACGAGCGGGAGCCCATGAGCAGTTCTTC
cdr3_length: 14; v_call: TRBV30; clone_size: -; j_call: TRBJ2-3; d_call: TRBD2; cdr3_aa: CAWSVLAGEDTQYF; cdr3_nt: TGTGCCTGGAGTGTACTAGCGGGAGAAGATACGCAGTATTTT
cdr3_length: 14; v_call: TRBV18; clone_size: -; j_call: TRBJ2-3; d_call: -; cdr3_aa: CASSPEVSSDTQYF; cdr3_nt: TGTGCCAGCTCACCGGAGGTTAGCTCAGATACGCAGTATTTT
cdr3_length: 16; v_call: TRBV11-1; clone_size: -; j_call: TRBJ2-3; d_call: TRBD2; cdr3_aa: CASSPRTSAGTDTQYF; cdr3_nt: TGTGCCAGCAGCCCACGGACTAGCGCGGGCACAGATACGCAGTATTTT
cdr3_length: 14; v_call: TRBV11-2; clone_size: once; j_call: TRBJ2-7; d_call: TRBD1; cdr3_aa: CASSLRQGTYEQYF; cdr3_nt: TGTGCCAGCAGCTTACGACAGGGAACCTACGAGCAGTACTTC
cdr3_length: 16; v_call: TRBV7-2; clone_size: -; j_call: TRBJ1-2; d_call: -; cdr3_aa: CASSSQEARLNYGYTF; cdr3_nt: TGTGCCAGCAGCTCCCAGGAGGCCAGGCTTAACTATGGCTACACCTTC
cdr3_length: 13; v_call: TRBV28; clone_size: -; j_call: TRBJ1-1; d_call: TRBD1; cdr3_aa: CASSINRGTEAFF; cdr3_nt: TGTGCCAGCAGTATAAACAGGGGTACTGAAGCTTTCTTT
cdr3_length: 14; v_call: TRBV6-1; clone_size: -; j_call: TRBJ2-7; d_call: -; cdr3_aa: CASWGAGSSYEQYF; cdr3_nt: TGTGCCAGCTGGGGGGCAGGTAGCTCCTACGAGCAGTACTTC
cdr3_length: 16; v_call: TRBV4-2; clone_size: -; j_call: TRBJ2-2; d_call: TRBD2; cdr3_aa: CASSRSSGRAGGELFF; cdr3_nt: TGTGCCAGCAGCCGGTCAAGCGGGAGGGCTGGGGGGGAGCTGTTTTTT